This T cell receptor beta chain was identified in a study of shared clonotypes between healthy human individuals. To note about this clone: With only one base between it and a far larger clone, this is likely a read error. This CDR3 is also generated by other DNA sequences in the sample.

The repertoire was sequenced with immunoSEQ multiplex PCR; TCRdb's copy has only in-frame clones and lacks some. The table has around 440,000 clones, roughly four fifths seen once. In germline, CDR1 is LGHNA, CDR2 YNFKEQ. CDR3 length: 18 residues. The sequence was obtained from a woman aged 40 to 50 in good health. Some clones in this sample may be carry-over from other donors' samples. Sequenced: PBMCs. The rearrangement links TRBV4-2 to TRBJ2-5; TRBD2 is a possible D gene (6 bases). CDR3 region: CASSQGSLAASRGETQYF. The CDR3 DNA is TGTGCCAGCAGCCAAGGGAGTTTGGCGGCTTCCCGCGGGGAGACTCAGTACTTC.